These 7 T cell receptor beta chains were sequenced from one sample in a study of identifying expanded T cells in peripheral blood. Using immunoSEQ multiplex PCR, the repertoire was profiled, and TCRdb retains in-frame clones only, with some absent. The table includes some 90,000 clones, about 88% detected once. Sequencing input: blood. The receptor set was obtained from a person aged 18-69 years in good health.

The J gene is TRBJ2-1, the V gene TRBV9; the match to TRBD1 covers 7 bases. Germline V gives CDR1 SGDLS, CDR2 YYNGEE. J lost 7 bases, V lost 7 bases, and 8 bases had no gene match. This CDR3 contains 13 residues. As DNA, the CDR3 is TGTGCCAGCGGTCGGACAGGCCAAAATGAGCAGTTCTTC. Translating it yields CASGRTGQNEQFF. The full variable domain, in which reference TRBV9 and TRBJ2-1 provide the parts outside the CDR3, is DSGVTQTPKHLITATGQRVTLRCSPRSGDLSVYWYQQSLDQGLQFLIQYYNGEERAKGNILERFSAQQFPDLHSELNLSSLELGDSALYFCASGRTGQNEQFFGPGTRLTVL.

Worth noting for this clone: This sample also contains other DNA sequences that code for the same CDR3. This rearrangement joins TRBV6-5 to TRBJ1-1; no reliable D call. CDR3 length equals 13 residues. Germline V gene data show CDR1 as MNHEY and CDR2 as SVGAGI. Trimming removed 0 bases at V and 1 base at J, with 3 bases between. In nucleotides, the CDR3 is TGTGCCAGCAGTTACTCCGAGAACACTGAAGCTTTCTTT. Translating it yields CASSYSENTEAFF.

V usage is TRBV18 and J usage is TRBJ2-5, with D maybe TRBD2 (5 bases). The germline V and J ends were trimmed by 3 bases and 4 bases, with 12 bases remaining between them. Germline V gene sequence: CDR1 KGHSH, CDR2 LQKENI. CDR3 length: 14 amino acids. The CDR3 is CASSPPGSRETQYF. Written as DNA, the CDR3 is TGTGCCAGCTCACCGCCGGGGTCCCGAGAGACCCAGTACTTC.

This clone was counted once. The gene calls are TRBV6-6 and TRBJ2-2; tentative D call: TRBD2 (5 bases). The CDR3 has 14 amino acids. Looked up from germline, CDR1 is MNHNY and CDR2 is SVGAGI (reference sequence). V lost 10 bases, J lost 4 bases, and 16 bases lay in between. In DNA, the CDR3 is TGTGCCACCTATCCCGAGGGTCGCACCGGGGAGCTGTTTTTT. Translation gives CATYPEGRTGELFF.

The genes are TRBV5-1 and TRBJ1-2, with 7 bases lining up with TRBD1. Per germline, CDR1 SGHRS and CDR2 YFSETQ. V was clipped by 4 bases and J by 8 bases; unmatched bases: 26. CDR3 length: 19 amino acids. The CDR3 region has the DNA TGCGCCAGCAGCCACCCGACCGACAGGGCAGGGGCCTCAATGAGCGGCTACACCTTC. Residues: CASSHPTDRAGASMSGYTF.

This clone showed up just a few times. The chain couples TRBV4-1 to TRBJ1-1; D ambiguous. Germline V gene sequence: CDR1 MGHRA, CDR2 YSYEKL. V gave up 0 bases and J gave up 1 base, with 12 bases separating them. The CDR3 is 16 residues long. CDR3 protein: CASSQDYGYPNTEAFF. The CDR3 region has the DNA TGCGCCAGCAGCCAAGATTATGGCTACCCGAACACTGAAGCTTTCTTT.

This clone was observed once. V gene TRBV10-3 combines with J gene TRBJ1-5; D may be TRBD1 (5 bases). There are 13 residues in the CDR3. V was trimmed by 8 bases and J by 0 bases, leaving 8 bases between them. Germline V gives CDR1 ENHRY, CDR2 SYGVKD. The CDR3 region has the DNA TGTGCCATCCGGGACTATAGCAATCAGCCCCAGCATTTT. Translation: CAIRDYSNQPQHF.